This TCR beta chain was captured by sequencing in a study of cytomegalovirus exposure and HLA in healthy donors. Whole-study findings and limits: As a later analysis revealed, most CMV-associated TCR beta chains appeared HLA-restricted. In vitro assays verified that three CMV-associated chains recognized CMV antigens specifically.

Worth noting for this clone: Its antigen remains unknown.

PCR employed 60 Vbeta and 13 Jbeta primers. The repertoire was sequenced with immunoSEQ multiplex PCR; TCRdb's copy has only in-frame clones and lacks some. The profile covers 120,000 to 150,000 clones, with over 60% appearing a single time and less than 2% taken by the ten largest. CDR1 and CDR2 from the germline V gene are GTSNPN and SVGIG (reference sequence). CDR3 length equals 14 residues. The germline V and J ends were trimmed by 3 bases and 4 bases, with 12 bases remaining between them. This sequence was found in a man aged 40-50 years in good health and CMV-seronegative. Sequencing used PBMCs. This chain connects TRBV30 to TRBJ2-2; D is possibly TRBD2 (6 bases). The CDR3 bases are TGTGCCTGGAGCTGGAGGGGAGGCACCGGGGAGCTGTTTTTT. It encodes CAWSWRGGTGELFF.